This T cell receptor (beta chain) is from a study of blood T cell repertoires in COVID-19. Study details: The study drew acute and convalescent COVID-19 samples from the United States, Italy and Spain. The cDNA or gDNA used as material had been derived from T cells, B-cell-depleted T cells, or PBMCs.

Trimming cost V 4 bases and J 7 bases; bases outside gene matches: 10. This CDR3 spans 15 amino acids. Germline CDR1 and CDR2: SGHTS and YDEGEE. Authors' analysis steps: By means of reference gene primer amplification, nucleated cell counts were estimated. Assay: immunoSEQ multiplex PCR; the TCRdb copy retains only in-frame clones and omits some. The V and J calls and clone size are taken from that table; D and trimming were inferred from the DNA. Here the sample spans about 210,000 clones, 84% being singletons. This clone appeared a few times. V usage is TRBV5-8 and J usage is TRBJ1-4; 7 bases map to TRBD1. Sequences were obtained from peripheral blood. The sequence derives from a woman between 45 and 60 years old with active or convalescent COVID-19. CDR3 protein: CASSPNRGGSEKLFF. The CDR3 DNA follows: TGTGCCAGCAGCCCGAACAGGGGAGGCAGTGAAAAACTGTTTTTT.